Here is one T cell receptor (beta chain) with its context. The data originate from a study of blood T cell repertoires in COVID-19. At the level of the study: T cells, B-cell-depleted T cells, or PBMCs supplied cDNA or gDNA.

In Seattle, patients joined the study during active infection and were tracked longitudinally. In the authors' workflow: Reference gene primer amplification yielded estimated nucleated cell counts. Here immunoSEQ multiplex PCR was the method, and the copy in TCRdb shows in-frame clones only, minus some. V and J calls and clone size follow that table, whereas D and trimming were derived from the DNA. This sample has some 300,000 clones, with 90% found just once. Sequenced material: peripheral blood. This TCR derives from a woman aged 40 to 50 with COVID-19, enrolled during active disease.

The CDR3 reads CASSYWAGSGNTIYF. The CDR3 DNA reads as TGTGCCAGCAGTTACTGGGCCGGCTCTGGAAACACCATATATTTT. This rearrangement joins TRBV6-5 to TRBJ1-3; D gene uncertain. Trimming took 1 base from V and 0 from J, leaving 7 bases between them. In germline, CDR1 is MNHEY, CDR2 SVGAGI. The length of the CDR3 is 15 residues.